The rows below give T cell receptor beta chains drawn from one sample of a study of blood T cell repertoires in COVID-19. Sequencing was performed with immunoSEQ multiplex PCR; in TCRdb, only in-frame clones are kept and a portion is missing. The table has about 210,000 clones, over 75% seen once. Sequencing was done on a sample of PBMCs or T cells enriched from blood (not recorded which). These receptors were obtained from a man in his forties who had recovered from COVID-19. CDR3s include the opening cysteine and the closing phenylalanine or tryptophan. D genes are given only for firm matches. Clone size is shown for a subset of rows, as once, few, many or a class of expanded clone.

d_call clone_size j_call v_call cdr3_nt cdr3_aa
. . TRBJ1-3 TRBV7-8 TGTGCCAGCAGCTCCAGCTCTGGAAACACCATATATTTT CASSSSSGNTIYF
TRBD2 . TRBJ2-7 TRBV3-1/TRBV3-2 TGTGCCAGCAGTACACCCGGGACTATCTCCTACGAGCAGTACTTC CASSTPGTISYEQYF
. once TRBJ1-5 TRBV18 TGTGCCAGCTCACGGGACACCAATCAGCCCCAGCATTTT CASSRDTNQPQHF
TRBD2 . TRBJ2-5 TRBV10-2 TGCGCCAGCAGACCACCCGACGGGAGGTACCAAGAGACCCAGTACTTC CASRPPDGRYQETQYF
. many TRBJ2-3 TRBV6-4 TGTGCCAGCAGTGCGGGAGAAACAGATACGCAGTATTTT CASSAGETDTQYF
. . TRBJ1-1 TRBV12-3/TRBV12-4 TGTGCCAGCAGTTTGCAGGGATGGGGTGAAGCTTTCTTT CASSLQGWGEAFF
. . TRBJ2-1 TRBV6-4 TGTGCCAGCAGTGAACAGGTTGCTGTGGGTGAGCAGTTCTTC CASSEQVAVGEQFF
. . TRBJ1-1 TRBV5-5 TGTGCCAGCAGCTTGGCCTGGGGGCCAGGGGCTAGCACTGAAGCTTTCTTT CASSLAWGPGASTEAFF
. . TRBJ2-1 TRBV2 TGTGCCAGCAGTGGACTACCAAAGCGGGATGAGCAGTTCTTC CASSGLPKRDEQFF
TRBD1 . TRBJ1-1 TRBV5-1 TGCGCCAGCAGCTCCGGGACAGGGGGCACTGAAGCTTTCTTT CASSSGTGGTEAFF
. . TRBJ2-2 TRBV14 TGTGCCAGCAGCCAAGGAACAGGGGGGGAGCTGTTTTTT CASSQGTGGELFF
TRBD2 . TRBJ2-1 TRBV5-1 TGCGCCCGCAGCCCGGGGGCGCTAGCGGGGGGGTACAATGAGCAGTTCTTC CARSPGALAGGYNEQFF
TRBD2 . TRBJ2-7 TRBV3-1/TRBV3-2 TGTGCCAGCAGCCAGACTAGCGGGAGTGGAGGCGAGCAGTACTTC CASSQTSGSGGEQYF
. few TRBJ1-1 TRBV10-3 TGTGCCATCGGGAGGGCGGAGAACACTGAAGCTTTCTTT CAIGRAENTEAFF
. . TRBJ1-1 TRBV12-5 TGTGCTAGTGGTACCAGGGTTATGAACACTGAAGCTTTCTTT CASGTRVMNTEAFF
. . TRBJ2-7 TRBV5-1 TGCGCCAGCAGCCCAGGGACGGGAGTCACCTACGAGCAGTACTTC CASSPGTGVTYEQYF
TRBD2 . TRBJ2-1 TRBV7-2 TGTGCCAGCGCCCCAGGCGGGAGGGTTAACAATGAGCAGTTCTTC CASAPGGRVNNEQFF
TRBD1 . TRBJ1-1 TRBV6-5 TGTGCCAGCAGCCGGGACAGAACTAACACTGAAGCTTTCTTT CASSRDRTNTEAFF
TRBD2 . TRBJ2-5 TRBV6-5 TGTGCCTCAACCGGGGGGACCCAAGAGACCCAGTACTTC CASTGGTQETQYF
. . TRBJ2-7 TRBV6-2/TRBV6-3 TGTGCCAGCAGCACCGTATCTGGCGGGGGCTTTACCTACGAGCAGTACTTC CASSTVSGGGFTYEQYF
. . TRBJ1-1 TRBV18 TGTGCCAGCTCACCAGACATATTTCTAATAAACACTGAAGCTTTCTTT CASSPDIFLINTEAFF
. few TRBJ2-7 TRBV7-2 TGTGCCAGCAGCTTAGGATTTTACGAGACAGGAGCCTACGAGCAGTACTTC CASSLGFYETGAYEQYF
TRBD1 . TRBJ2-7 TRBV7-2 TGTGCCAGCAGCTTAGCGTGGGACAGGTCCTACGAGCAATACTTC CASSLAWDRSYEQYF
. . TRBJ1-3 TRBV19 TGTGCCAGTAGTATAGAGAGATTCACCTCTGGAAACACCATATATTTT CASSIERFTSGNTIYF
. . TRBJ1-4 TRBV7-8 TGTGCCAGCAGCACAACAGGGACGACTAATGAAAAACTGTTTTTT CASSTTGTTNEKLFF
. . TRBJ1-2 TRBV5-4 TGTGCCAGCAGCTCTCGGGGGGCGCTCACCTATGGCTACACCTTC CASSSRGALTYGYTF
. . TRBJ2-1 TRBV30 TGTGCCTGGAGCCCCGTCTACAATGAGCAGTTCTTC CAWSPVYNEQFF
. . TRBJ2-6 TRBV7-3 TGTGCCAGCAGCACCCATTCGGCTGGGGCCAACGTCCTGACTTTC CASSTHSAGANVLTF
. . TRBJ1-4 TRBV30 TGTGCCTGGAGTAAAAAAAAGGGGATTTATAATGAAAAACTGTTTTTT CAWSKKKGIYNEKLFF
. . TRBJ1-3 TRBV19 TGTGCCAGTAGTTTACAGGGAAACACCATATATTTT CASSLQGNTIYF
. few TRBJ1-5 TRBV19 TGTGCCAGTAGTATAGATCGGACCACCAGGGTGCAGCCCCAGCATTTT CASSIDRTTRVQPQHF
TRBD1 once TRBJ1-2 TRBV10-3 TGTGCCATCAGTCGGGACAGTGGAGGTGGCTATGGCTACACCTTC CAISRDSGGGYGYTF
TRBD1 . TRBJ2-1 TRBV2 TGTGCCAGCAGCCGACAGGGTACCTTCCCGGGTGAGCAGTTCTTC CASSRQGTFPGEQFF
TRBD2 . TRBJ2-3 TRBV9 TGTGCCAGCTGGAGCGGGAGGGTCACAGATACGCAGTATTTT CASWSGRVTDTQYF
. . TRBJ1-1 TRBV2 TGTGCCAGCAGTTCCCGACGGGTAAACACTGAAGCTTTCTTT CASSSRRVNTEAFF
TRBD2 . TRBJ2-5 TRBV24-1 TGTGCCACCAGTGATCCGACTAGCGGGAGGGAGACCCAGTACTTC CATSDPTSGRETQYF
. . TRBJ1-3 TRBV6-1 TGTGCCAGCAGTGAACGGTTGGACAGTTACTCTGGAAACACCATATATTTT CASSERLDSYSGNTIYF
TRBD2 . TRBJ2-1 TRBV19 TGTGCCAGTAGTACCTCCTGGACTAGCGGCTCCTACAATGAGCAGTTCTTC CASSTSWTSGSYNEQFF
TRBD2 . TRBJ2-1 TRBV7-3 TGTGCCAGCAGCCCCGGAATTATCGCTAGCGGGAGGAATGAGCAGTTCTTC CASSPGIIASGRNEQFF
TRBD1 . TRBJ1-6 TRBV4-1 TGCGCCAGCAGCCAAGGCTACAGGGGGAATTCACCCCTCCACTTT CASSQGYRGNSPLHF
TRBD1 . TRBJ2-7 TRBV5-4 TGTGCCAGCAGCTTGGCGGGACAGCCCTACGAGCAGTACTTC CASSLAGQPYEQYF
. . TRBJ1-5 TRBV20-1 TGCAGTGCTAGAGACTCCGAGCCCCAGCATTTT CSARDSEPQHF
. . TRBJ2-1 TRBV2 TGTGCCAGCTCCCGAGCGGGCAATGAGCAGTTCTTC CASSRAGNEQFF
. . TRBJ1-1 TRBV7-3 TGTGCCAGCAGCCTCGACATGAACACTGAAGCTTTCTTT CASSLDMNTEAFF
TRBD1 . TRBJ2-1 TRBV25-1 TGTGCCAGCATTTTTCGCCGGGACAGGGAATACAATGAGCAGTTCTTC CASIFRRDREYNEQFF
. . TRBJ2-7 TRBV27 TGTGCCAGCAGTTCCTCCTCAGGCAGAAACTCCTACGAGCAGTACTTC CASSSSSGRNSYEQYF
. . TRBJ2-4 TRBV2 TGTGCCAGCAGTGGAGGCCGAGCCAAAAACATTCAGTACTTC CASSGGRAKNIQYF
. . TRBJ1-2 TRBV20-1 TGCAGTGCTAGTCAGGGTAGGGCCCGGTACTATGGCTACACCTTC CSASQGRARYYGYTF
. . TRBJ1-1 TRBV10-2 TGCGCCAGCAGTGAGTCCAGGGCCACTGAAGCTTTCTTT CASSESRATEAFF
TRBD1 . TRBJ2-3 TRBV12-3/TRBV12-4 TGTGCCAACTCCGGACAGGGAACAGATACGCAGTATTTT CANSGQGTDTQYF
TRBD1 once TRBJ1-1 TRBV5-4 TGTGCCAGCAGCTTGGCAGGGGGCGGGGTGAACACTGAAGCTTTCTTT CASSLAGGGVNTEAFF
. . TRBJ1-2 TRBV30 TGTGCCTGGAGTGCGGTGGGCAGCCGCTATGGCTACACCTTC CAWSAVGSRYGYTF
. . TRBJ2-3 TRBV5-6 TGTGCCAGCAGCTTAGGAGCAGATACGCAGTATTTT CASSLGADTQYF
. . TRBJ2-7 TRBV21-1 TGTGCCAGCAGCGCCCGGGACAGCTCACAGGCCTCGGCTTACGAGCAGTACTTC CASSARDSSQASAYEQYF
. . TRBJ1-2 TRBV12-5 TGTGCTAGTGGTTTGGTACGCAGAGGGCTTTATGGCTACACCTTC CASGLVRRGLYGYTF
TRBD1 once TRBJ1-2 TRBV18 TGTGCCAGCTCACCACCGAACAGGGGCTATGGCTACACCTTC CASSPPNRGYGYTF
TRBD1 . TRBJ2-1 TRBV4-2 TGTGCCAGCAGCCAAGATCCGGGACAGAGATACAATGAGCAGTTCTTC CASSQDPGQRYNEQFF
TRBD1 . TRBJ1-4 TRBV19 TGTGCCAGACCCAGACAGGGCAGCAATGAAAAACTGTTTTTT CARPRQGSNEKLFF
. . TRBJ2-7 TRBV30 TGTGCCGGGGGCGGGAAAGCCTACGAGCAGTACTTC CAGGGKAYEQYF